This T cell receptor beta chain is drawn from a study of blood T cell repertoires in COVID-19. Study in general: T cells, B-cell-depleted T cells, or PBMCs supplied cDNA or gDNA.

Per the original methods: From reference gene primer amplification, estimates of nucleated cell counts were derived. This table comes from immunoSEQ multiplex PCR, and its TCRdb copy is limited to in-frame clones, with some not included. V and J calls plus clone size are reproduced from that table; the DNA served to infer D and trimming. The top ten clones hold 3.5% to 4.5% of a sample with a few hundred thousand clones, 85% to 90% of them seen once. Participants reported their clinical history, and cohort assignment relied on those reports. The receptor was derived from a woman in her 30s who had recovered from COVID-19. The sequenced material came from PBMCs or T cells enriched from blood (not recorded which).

The CDR3 loop is CASSQDRTGILLFF. CDR3 nucleotides: TGCGCCAGCAGCCAAGATCGGACAGGGATTCTTCTGTTTTTT. V and J are TRBV4-3 and TRBJ1-4, with 8 positions matching TRBD1. Germline CDR1 LGHNA, CDR2 YSLEER. This CDR3 comprises 14 residues. V lost 0 bases and J lost 14; bases outside the gene matches: 8.